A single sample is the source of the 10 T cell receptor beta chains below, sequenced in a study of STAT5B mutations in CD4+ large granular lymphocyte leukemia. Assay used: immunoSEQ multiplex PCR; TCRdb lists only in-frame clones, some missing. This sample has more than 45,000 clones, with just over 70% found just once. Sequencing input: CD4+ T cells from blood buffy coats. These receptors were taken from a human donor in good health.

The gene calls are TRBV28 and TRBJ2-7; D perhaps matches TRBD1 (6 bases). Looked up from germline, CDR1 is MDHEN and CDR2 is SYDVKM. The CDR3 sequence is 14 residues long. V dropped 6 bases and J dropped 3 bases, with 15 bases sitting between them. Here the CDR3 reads CASSPPGQFYEQYF. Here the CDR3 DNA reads TGTGCCAGCAGCCCGCCGGGACAATTCTACGAGCAGTACTTC. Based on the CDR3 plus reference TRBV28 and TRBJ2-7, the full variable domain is DVKVTQSSRYLVKRTGEKVFLECVQDMDHENMFWYRQDPGLGLRLIYFSYDVKMKEKGDIPEGYSVSREKKERFSLILESASTNQTSMYLCASSPPGQFYEQYFGPGTRLTVT.

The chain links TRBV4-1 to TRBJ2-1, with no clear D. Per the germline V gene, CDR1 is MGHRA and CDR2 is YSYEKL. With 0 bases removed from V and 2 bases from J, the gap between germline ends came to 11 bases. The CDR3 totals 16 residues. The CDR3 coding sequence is TGCGCCAGCAGCCAAGATATTAGGGTGACCTACAATGAGCAGTTCTTC. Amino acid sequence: CASSQDIRVTYNEQFF.

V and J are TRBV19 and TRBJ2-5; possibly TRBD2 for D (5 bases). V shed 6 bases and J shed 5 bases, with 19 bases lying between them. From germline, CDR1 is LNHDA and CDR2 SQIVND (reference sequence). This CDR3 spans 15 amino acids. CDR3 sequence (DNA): TGTGCCAGTAGCCCTCGGACTGTGGCCGGGGAGACCCAGTACTTC. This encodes CASSPRTVAGETQYF.

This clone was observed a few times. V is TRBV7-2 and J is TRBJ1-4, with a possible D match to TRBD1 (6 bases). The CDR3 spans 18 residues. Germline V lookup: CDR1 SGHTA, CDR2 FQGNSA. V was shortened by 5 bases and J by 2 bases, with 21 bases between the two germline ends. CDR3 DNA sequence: TGTGCCAGCAGCCAACCCCGGGGGGGCTTCCACACTAATGAAAAACTGTTTTTT. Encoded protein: CASSQPRGGFHTNEKLFF. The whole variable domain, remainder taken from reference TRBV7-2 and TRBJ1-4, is GAGVSQSPSNKVTEKGKDVELRCDPISGHTALYWYRQSLGQGLEFLIYFQGNSAPDKSGLPSDRFSAERTGGSVSTLTIQRTQQEDSAVYLCASSQPRGGFHTNEKLFFGSGTQLSVL.

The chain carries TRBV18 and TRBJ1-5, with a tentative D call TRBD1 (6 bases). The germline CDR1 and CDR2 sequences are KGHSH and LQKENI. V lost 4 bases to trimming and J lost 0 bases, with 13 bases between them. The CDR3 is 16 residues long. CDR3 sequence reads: CASSLGGGHSNQPQHF. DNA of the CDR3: TGTGCCAGCTCACTCGGGGGGGGACATAGCAATCAGCCCCAGCATTTT.

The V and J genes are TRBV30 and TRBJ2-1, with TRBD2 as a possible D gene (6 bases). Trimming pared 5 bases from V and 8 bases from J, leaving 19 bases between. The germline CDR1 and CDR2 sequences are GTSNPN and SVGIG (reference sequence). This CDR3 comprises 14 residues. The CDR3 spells CAWARDSRRDEQFF. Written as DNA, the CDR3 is TGTGCCTGGGCCCGGGACTCCCGTAGAGATGAGCAGTTCTTC.

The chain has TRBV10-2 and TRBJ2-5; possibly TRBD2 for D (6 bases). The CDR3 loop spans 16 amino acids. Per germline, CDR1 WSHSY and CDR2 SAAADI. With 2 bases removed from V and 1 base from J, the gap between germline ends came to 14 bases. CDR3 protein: CASSEPHRRGQETQYF. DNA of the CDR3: TGCGCCAGCAGTGAGCCCCATCGGCGGGGCCAAGAGACCCAGTACTTC.

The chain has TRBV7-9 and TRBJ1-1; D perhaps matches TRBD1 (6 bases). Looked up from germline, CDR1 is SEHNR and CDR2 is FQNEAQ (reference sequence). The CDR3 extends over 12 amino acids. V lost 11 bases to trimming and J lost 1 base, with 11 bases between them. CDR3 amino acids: CAAEGGNTEAFF. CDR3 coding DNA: TGTGCCGCAGAAGGGGGGAACACTGAAGCTTTCTTT.

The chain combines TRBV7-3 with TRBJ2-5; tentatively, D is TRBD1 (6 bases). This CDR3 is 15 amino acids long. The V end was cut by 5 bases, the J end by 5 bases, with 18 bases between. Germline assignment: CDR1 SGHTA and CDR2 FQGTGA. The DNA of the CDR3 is TGTGCCAGCAGCCCAACCCCTGCGCAGGGGGAGACCCAGTACTTC. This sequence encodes CASSPTPAQGETQYF.

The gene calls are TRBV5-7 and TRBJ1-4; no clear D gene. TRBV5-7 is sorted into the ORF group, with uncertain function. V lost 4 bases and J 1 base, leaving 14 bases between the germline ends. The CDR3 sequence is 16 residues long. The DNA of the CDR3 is TGTGCCAGCAGCCACGGCCGGAGGATAACTAATGAAAAACTGTTTTTT. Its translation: CASSHGRRITNEKLFF.